Each of the 14 T cell receptor beta chains below was sequenced from the same sample in a study of blood T cells in healthy people across ages. PCR was performed a second time for roughly 7 to 11 cycles using a sample-barcoded 5' primer and a J-beta primer mix. TCRdb recomputed calls from the 5' RACE reads with MiXCR, one row per CDR3 protein. The sample comprises around 1.5 million distinct CDR3 sequences, 30% to 40% of which are singletons, and over 9% rests with the top ten. The sample taken for sequencing was blood. The receptor set was obtained from a woman aged 30 to 39 in good health.

There are many counts of this clonotype. This chain connects TRBV5-1 to TRBJ2-7; D uncertain. The CDR3 consists of 12 residues. Germline assignment: CDR1 SGHRS and CDR2 YFSETQ. V lost 4 bases and J 3 bases, leaving 8 bases between the germline ends. The CDR3 loop reads CASSEDRYEQYF. The DNA for the CDR3 is TGCGCCAGCAGCGAAGATCGCTACGAGCAGTACTTC.

This clonotype was counted between two and nine times. The chain is built from TRBV6-5 and TRBJ1-5, with 9 bases identical to TRBD1. Germline CDR1 MNHEY, CDR2 SVGAGI. With 11 bases clipped from V and 4 bases from J, the junction kept 0 bases outside the gene matches. The CDR3 length is 11 residues. The CDR3 spells CAGQGNQPQHF. The CDR3 nucleotides are TGTGCCGGACAGGGGAATCAGCCCCAGCATTTT.

This clonotype was recorded many times. V gene TRBV7-3 combines with J gene TRBJ1-2; 9 bases are shared with TRBD1. Germline values: CDR1 SGHTA, CDR2 FQGTGA. The ends lost 5 bases at V and 6 bases at J; junction bases unmatched: 4. The CDR3 is 13 amino acids. CDR3 bases: TGTGCCAGCAGCCTCGACAGGGGGAATGGCTACACCTTC. Translated, it gives CASSLDRGNGYTF.

The rearrangement links TRBV10-3 to TRBJ2-3; TRBD1 matches 11 bases. The CDR3 runs 15 residues. The germline gives CDR1 ENHRY, CDR2 SYGVKD. V lost 9 bases and J lost 0; bases outside the gene matches: 5. The CDR3 here is CAIQGQGASTDTQYF. In nucleotides, the CDR3 is TGTGCCATTCAAGGACAGGGGGCGAGCACAGATACGCAGTATTTT.

This chain uses TRBV20-1 with TRBJ2-1; D remains unclear. The ends were cut back, 0 bases at V and 4 bases at J, with 7 bases in the middle. Germline-derived CDR1 and CDR2 are DFQATT and SNEGSKA (reference sequence). The CDR3 covers 13 residues. CDR3 amino acids: CSARDLRYNEQFF. Written as DNA, the CDR3 is TGCAGTGCTAGAGATCTCAGATACAATGAGCAGTTCTTC.

The chain links TRBV10-3 to TRBJ2-7; tentative D call: TRBD1 (6 bases). Trimming stripped 6 bases from V and 0 bases from J, with 15 bases between. Germline V gene sequence: CDR1 ENHRY, CDR2 SYGVKD. The CDR3 length is 15 residues. CDR3 sequence reads: CAISAGEWSSYEQYF. Here the CDR3 DNA reads TGTGCCATCAGCGCAGGGGAGTGGAGCTCCTACGAGCAGTACTTC.

The gene calls are TRBV28 and TRBJ2-1; D possibly corresponds to TRBD2 (7 bases). This CDR3 region has 15 residues. Trimming stripped 6 bases from V and 13 bases from J, with 25 bases between. The germline V gene encodes CDR1 MDHEN and CDR2 SYDVKM. The CDR3 loop reads CASSIAAGARETQFF. CDR3 bases: TGTGCCAGCAGCATCGCGGCGGGGGCACGGGAGACCCAGTTCTTC.

The rearrangement links TRBV20-1 to TRBJ2-7; D gene unclear. The CDR3 runs 11 residues. The V end lost 5 bases, the J end lost 4 bases, and 9 bases lay between the germline ends. Germline values: CDR1 DFQATT, CDR2 SNEGSKA (reference sequence). Here the CDR3 reads CSAVEPYEQYF. The CDR3 DNA follows: TGCAGTGCTGTCGAACCTTACGAGCAGTACTTC.

This clonotype showed up just a few times. The chain employs TRBV4-1 and TRBJ2-3; 9 positions match TRBD1. The trim removed 0 bases at V and 14 bases at J, leaving 9 bases unmatched. CDR3 length equals 14 residues. The germline CDR1 and CDR2 sequences are MGHRA and YSYEKL. CDR3 sequence: CASSQEGQGKIGYF. The CDR3 DNA is TGCGCCAGCAGCCAAGAGGGACAGGGAAAGATAGGGTATTTT.

V usage is TRBV9 and J usage is TRBJ2-6, with TRBD1 as a possible D gene (6 bases). The CDR3 is 16 amino acids. Trimming took off 1 base at V and 2 bases at J, with 10 bases between the two ends. Looked up from germline, CDR1 is SGDLS and CDR2 is YYNGEE. In DNA, the CDR3 is TGTGCCAGCAGCGTAATTGGGGGCGCTGGGGCCAACGTCCTGACTTTC. Translated: CASSVIGGAGANVLTF.

This clonotype was detected ten times or more. This chain links TRBV4-2 with TRBJ2-7; 7 bases are a match to TRBD1. The CDR3 loop spans 16 amino acids. Germline CDR1 LGHNA, CDR2 YNFKEQ. After removal of 0 bases from V and 0 bases from J, the junction contained 5 bases not matched to a gene. Written as DNA, the CDR3 is TGTGCCAGCAGCCAAGAGGCCGGGGACAGCTCCTACGAGCAGTACTTC. Translated, it gives CASSQEAGDSSYEQYF.

For this clonotype: A much larger clone sits a single nucleotide away, making a read error possible. This rearrangement joins TRBV20-1 to TRBJ2-1; 8 bases agree with TRBD2. The germline V gene encodes CDR1 DFQATT and CDR2 SNEGSKA (reference sequence). The CDR3 is made up of 15 amino acids. CDR3 sequence (DNA): TGCAGTGCCCCTATCGGGGGGGCGATCTACAATGAGCAGTCCTTC. Translated: CSAPIGGAIYNEQSF.

This clonotype was recorded at least ten times. CDR3 nucleotides: TGTGCCAGCAGCCCCGGGCAGTTCCAAGAGACCCAGTACTTC. Translated: CASSPGQFQETQYF. This sequence joins TRBV9 and TRBJ2-5; D unresolved. The CDR3 is 14 residues long. Germline V gene sequence: CDR1 SGDLS, CDR2 YYNGEE. Deletions cut 4 bases from V and 1 base from J, with 11 bases between.

This clonotype has just one count. The V and J genes are TRBV7-7 and TRBJ2-7; 8 positions match TRBD1. CDR3 length equals 15 residues. The V gene's germline CDR1 is SSHAT and CDR2 FNYEAQ (reference sequence). Trimming took 5 bases from V and 4 from J; bases not matched to a gene: 10. The CDR3 region is CASSTGAGGGYEQYF. As DNA, the CDR3 is TGTGCCAGCAGCACAGGGGCAGGGGGCGGATACGAGCAGTACTTC.